The next 6 T cell receptor beta chains were all read from a single sample in a study of blood T cell repertoires in COVID-19 (TCRdb year 2020). The library was obtained by the immunoSEQ multiplex PCR assay. The source is immuneACCESS, and TCRdb retained only in-frame sequences with V and J called. Part of the clones is not carried over; for the studies checked, unresolved V genes explain less than half of this, and the remainder is unexplained. The sample yields around 220,000 clones; 80% to 85% were counted once. Together, the top ten hold just under 20% of the sample. The material sequenced was peripheral blood. The receptors stem from a man aged 25 to 40 with active or convalescent COVID-19.

V and J are TRBV19 and TRBJ1-4; TRBD1 might be the D (6 bases). CDR3 size: 15 residues. Trimming pared 4 bases from V and 4 bases from J, leaving 13 bases between. From germline, CDR1 is LNHDA and CDR2 SQIVND (reference sequence). This CDR3 reads CASSSRTADNEKLFF. The DNA for the CDR3 is TGTGCCAGTAGTAGTCGGACAGCGGATAATGAAAAACTGTTTTTT.

This clone came up a few times. The rearrangement links TRBV19 to TRBJ1-6; TRBD1 agrees at 10 bases. The J segment lost 9 bases and the V segment lost 7 bases, leaving 6 bases of the junction unmatched. CDR1 and CDR2 from the germline V gene are LNHDA and SQIVND (reference sequence). The CDR3 is 14 residues long. The CDR3: CASNPTGGFSPLHF. As DNA, the CDR3 is TGTGCCAGTAACCCGACAGGGGGCTTTTCACCCCTCCACTTT.

This clone was recorded a few times. This chain joins TRBV12-3 or TRBV12-4 and TRBJ1-2; D uncertain. This CDR3 spans 12 amino acids. V was cut by 4 bases and J by 5 bases, with 8 bases left in between. The DNA of the CDR3 is TGTGCCAGCAGTTCGCTAGGTTATGGCTACACCTTC. This codes for CASSSLGYGYTF.

This rearrangement joins TRBV3-1 (or the pseudogene TRBV3-2) to TRBJ2-3; 8 bases align to TRBD2. The CDR3 extends over 17 amino acids. Germline CDR1 reads LGHDT; CDR2 reads YNNKEL (reference sequence). V dropped 2 bases and J dropped 5; count of bases not matched to a gene: 12. Here the CDR3 reads CASSQSQGTRGIDTQYF. The CDR3 coding sequence is TGTGCCAGCAGCCAATCCCAAGGGACTAGAGGTATAGATACGCAGTATTTT.

The V and J genes are TRBV7-3 and TRBJ2-1, with 10 nucleotides matching TRBD1. V lost 4 bases to trimming and J lost 9 bases; unmatched junction nucleotides: 6. Germline CDR1 reads SGHTA; CDR2 reads FQGTGA. The CDR3 runs to 14 residues. The CDR3 region is CASSSDRGSGEQFF. In nucleotides, the CDR3 is TGTGCCAGCAGCTCGGACAGGGGGAGCGGTGAGCAGTTCTTC.

The J gene is TRBJ2-1, the V gene TRBV7-9; the match to TRBD2 covers 11 bases. J lost 7 bases, V lost 4 bases, and 15 bases had no gene match. CDR3 length: 18 amino acids. Looked up from germline, CDR1 is SEHNR and CDR2 is FQNEAQ (reference sequence). The CDR3 nucleotides read TGTGCCAGCAGCTCCCTAAACTATAGCGGGAGGGCCAAGAATGAGCAGTTCTTC. Its protein product is CASSSLNYSGRAKNEQFF.